Listed here are 21 T cell receptor beta chains from one sample, sequenced in a study of shared clonotypes between healthy human individuals. Clones were sequenced by immunoSEQ multiplex PCR, and TCRdb holds only the in-frame ones, with some missing. The repertoire holds around 180,000 clones, about 93% seen once, with about 0.07% in the top ten. Sequencing input: naive CD4+ T cells sorted from blood. As for subset: CD45RA+ positively selected. The receptors originated from a woman aged 30 to 39 in good health.

The rearrangement uses TRBV10-3 and TRBJ2-7; D is unclear. V was shortened by 5 bases and J by 0 bases, with 14 bases between the two germline ends. Germline lookup yields CDR1 ENHRY and CDR2 SYGVKD. There are 15 residues in the CDR3. The CDR3 DNA follows: TGTGCCATCAGTCCGACGGATGGTATCTCCTACGAGCAGTACTTC. Translated: CAISPTDGISYEQYF.

This chain joins TRBV18 and TRBJ2-3; TRBD2 is a possible D gene (6 bases). Germline loops: CDR1 KGHSH, CDR2 LQKENI. This CDR3 region has 16 residues. Trimming pared 3 bases from V and 0 bases from J, leaving 13 bases between. The DNA of the CDR3 is TGTGCCAGCTCACCGGCGGGGCTTGCTAGCACAGATACGCAGTATTTT. Encoded protein: CASSPAGLASTDTQYF.

This rearrangement joins TRBV5-1 to TRBJ1-2; D is possibly TRBD1 (6 bases). Per germline, CDR1 SGHRS and CDR2 YFSETQ. Trimming stripped 1 base from V and 4 bases from J, with 14 bases between. CDR3 size: 15 residues. The DNA of the CDR3 is TGCGCCAGCAGCTTGCTCACAGGGACTAGCTATGGCTACACCTTC. As protein: CASSLLTGTSYGYTF. The entire variable domain, with the rest obtained from reference TRBV5-1 and TRBJ1-2, is as follows: KAGVTQTPRYLIKTRGQQVTLSCSPISGHRSVSWYQQTPGQGLQFLFEYFSETQRNKGNFPGRFSGRQFSNSRSEMNVSTLELGDSALYLCASSLLTGTSYGYTFGSGTRLTVV.

The genes are TRBV6-5 and TRBJ2-7; D uncertain. This CDR3 has 14 amino acids. V gave up 2 bases and J gave up 1 base, with 9 bases separating them. Germline V CDR1 and CDR2: MNHEY, SVGAGI. For the CDR3, the DNA is TGTGCCAGCAGTTACGGGAAGGGTTCCTACGAGCAGTACTTC. This translates into CASSYGKGSYEQYF.

The V gene is TRBV7-7, the J gene TRBJ2-1, with 7 positions matching TRBD1. Germline V gene sequence: CDR1 SSHAT, CDR2 FNYEAQ (reference sequence). There are 12 residues in the CDR3. The V segment lost 5 bases and the J segment 10 bases; nucleotides outside the gene matches: 5. This CDR3 reads CASSHTGAEQFF. CDR3 bases: TGTGCCAGCAGCCACACAGGGGCAGAGCAGTTCTTC.

The V call is TRBV10-3, the J call TRBJ1-1; D uncertain. The CDR3 covers 14 residues. Germline loops: CDR1 ENHRY, CDR2 SYGVKD. With 2 bases removed from V and 0 bases from J, the gap between germline ends came to 7 bases. Here the CDR3 reads CAISEAGLNTEAFF. The DNA for the CDR3 is TGTGCCATCAGTGAGGCAGGCCTGAACACTGAAGCTTTCTTT.

This chain links TRBV18 with TRBJ1-5; 7 nucleotides match TRBD1. CDR3 length equals 17 residues. From germline, CDR1 is KGHSH and CDR2 LQKENI. V gave up 6 bases and J gave up 0 bases; unmatched junction bases: 11. CDR3 sequence reads: CASSMTGAGGSNQPQHF. The CDR3 DNA reads TGTGCCAGCTCCATGACGGGCGCAGGGGGTAGCAATCAGCCCCAGCATTTT.

The chain is built from TRBV6-6 and TRBJ2-5; 12 bases agree with TRBD2. The germline CDR1 and CDR2 sequences are MNHNY and SVGAGI (reference sequence). The CDR3 runs 15 residues. V trimming: 6 bases; J trimming: 5 bases; junction bases outside the gene matches: 7. Here the CDR3 DNA reads TGTGCCAGCAGGCCTAGCGGGAGGGCCTGGGAGACCCAGTACTTC. Its protein product is CASRPSGRAWETQYF.

The V and J genes are TRBV14 and TRBJ2-5; 12 positions agree with TRBD2. Trimming removed 2 bases from V and 1 base from J; junction bases left unmatched: 8. The CDR3 is made up of 18 amino acids. Germline assignment: CDR1 SGHDN and CDR2 FVKESK. CDR3 nucleotides: TGTGCCAGCAGCCAACTTGTGGGGACTAGCGGGTTCCAAGAGACCCAGTACTTC. It is translated as CASSQLVGTSGFQETQYF.

The CDR3 protein is CASRKDRNSYEQYF. The DNA of the CDR3 is TGTGCCAGCAGAAAGGACAGGAACTCCTACGAGCAGTACTTC. The V gene is TRBV6-1, the J gene TRBJ2-5; 7 bases map to TRBD1. TRBJ2-7 explains the end of the DNA better; the J call may be wrong. The CDR3 loop spans 14 amino acids. CDR1 MNHNS and CDR2 SASEGT come from the germline V gene.

The chain employs TRBV28 and TRBJ2-7; D is perhaps TRBD1 (6 bases). CDR3 size: 12 residues. In germline, CDR1 is MDHEN, CDR2 SYDVKM. Between the trimmed V and J ends, which lost 10 bases and 3 bases, there was a span of 13 bases. The CDR3 region is CATKDRNYEQYF. The CDR3 region has the DNA TGTGCCACCAAGGACAGAAACTACGAGCAGTACTTC.

The chain carries TRBV10-3 and TRBJ2-2; 8 bases align to TRBD2. The CDR3 has 14 amino acids. The J segment lost 6 bases and the V segment lost 4 bases, leaving 4 bases of the junction unmatched. Germline values: CDR1 ENHRY, CDR2 SYGVKD. The CDR3 is CAISATSDAGELFF. Here the CDR3 DNA reads TGTGCCATCAGTGCGACTAGCGATGCCGGGGAGCTGTTTTTT.

The rearrangement joins TRBV5-1 to TRBJ1-6; tentative D call: TRBD1 (5 bases). Trimming removed 4 bases from V and 5 bases from J, with 10 bases in between. The CDR3 has 14 amino acids. Germline-derived CDR1 and CDR2 are SGHRS and YFSETQ. CDR3 bases: TGCGCCAGCAGCCCGGGGCCGGATAATTCACCCCTCCACTTT. It translates to CASSPGPDNSPLHF.

This chain connects TRBV5-1 to TRBJ1-2; 7 nucleotides agree with TRBD1. J lost 4 bases, V lost 3 bases, and 6 bases had no gene match. CDR1 is SGHRS and CDR2 is YFSETQ in the germline V gene. The CDR3 extends over 14 amino acids. The CDR3 loop reads CASSSGQEIYGYTF. DNA of the CDR3: TGCGCCAGCAGCTCTGGACAGGAGATCTATGGCTACACCTTC.

The V call is TRBV5-1, the J call TRBJ1-1; D is unresolved. The CDR3 extends over 14 amino acids. The V gene lost 4 bases and the J gene lost 0 bases, with 10 bases spanning the gap. CDR1 and CDR2 (germline): SGHRS, YFSETQ. CDR3 nucleotide sequence: TGCGCCAGCAGCCCGCGGGTGGTGAACACTGAAGCTTTCTTT. It is translated as CASSPRVVNTEAFF.

V gene TRBV28 combines with J gene TRBJ2-7; TRBD2 matches 11 bases. Germline values: CDR1 MDHEN, CDR2 SYDVKM. After removal of 2 bases from V and 7 bases from J, the junction contained 10 bases not matched to a gene. The length of the CDR3 is 16 residues. The CDR3: CASSLITSGSLEEQYF. CDR3 coding DNA: TGTGCCAGCAGTTTAATTACTAGCGGGAGCCTAGAAGAGCAGTACTTC.

V gene TRBV18 combines with J gene TRBJ2-5; D unresolved. The J call may be wrong; the DNA end is better matched by TRBJ2-7. CDR1 is KGHSH and CDR2 is LQKENI in the germline V gene. This CDR3 contains 15 residues. The DNA of the CDR3 is TGTGCCAGCTCTCGCGCCCCATCAAAGGCACCCGAGCAGTACTTC. Its translation: CASSRAPSKAPEQYF.

This clone was seen only a few times. The chain couples TRBV9 to TRBJ2-7, with 9 bases lining up with TRBD1. The CDR3 contains 14 residues. V lost 2 bases to trimming and J lost 5 bases; unmatched junction nucleotides: 5. CDR1 and CDR2 (germline): SGDLS, YYNGEE. The CDR3: CASSVTGGSDEQYF. The CDR3 DNA follows: TGTGCCAGCAGCGTTACAGGGGGCAGCGACGAGCAGTACTTC.

This rearrangement joins TRBV10-3 to TRBJ2-7; TRBD2 might be the D (5 bases). This CDR3 has 13 amino acids. The germline V and J ends were trimmed by 2 bases and 6 bases, with 11 bases remaining between them. The germline CDR1 and CDR2 sequences are ENHRY and SYGVKD. CDR3 DNA: TGTGCCATCAGTGAGACTACTAGTTCCGAGCAGTACTTC. It specifies CAISETTSSEQYF.

The chain is built from TRBV7-2 and TRBJ2-5; 8 bases fit TRBD2. The closer fit of TRBJ2-7 to the DNA end suggests the J call may be wrong. Germline V CDR1 and CDR2: SGHTA, FQGNSA. CDR3 length: 12 residues. The CDR3 sequence is CASSPGRDEQYF. The CDR3 DNA sequence: TGTGCCAGCAGCCCCGGGAGGGACGAGCAGTACTTC.

J is TRBJ2-3 and V is TRBV11-2; no clear D gene. The CDR3 has 14 residues. Germline V gene lookup returns CDR1 SGHAT and CDR2 FQNNGV. Trimming pared 3 bases from V and 1 base from J, leaving 8 bases between. The CDR3 bases are TGTGCCAGCAGCTTTTGGAGAGGCACAGATACGCAGTATTTT. This codes for CASSFWRGTDTQYF.